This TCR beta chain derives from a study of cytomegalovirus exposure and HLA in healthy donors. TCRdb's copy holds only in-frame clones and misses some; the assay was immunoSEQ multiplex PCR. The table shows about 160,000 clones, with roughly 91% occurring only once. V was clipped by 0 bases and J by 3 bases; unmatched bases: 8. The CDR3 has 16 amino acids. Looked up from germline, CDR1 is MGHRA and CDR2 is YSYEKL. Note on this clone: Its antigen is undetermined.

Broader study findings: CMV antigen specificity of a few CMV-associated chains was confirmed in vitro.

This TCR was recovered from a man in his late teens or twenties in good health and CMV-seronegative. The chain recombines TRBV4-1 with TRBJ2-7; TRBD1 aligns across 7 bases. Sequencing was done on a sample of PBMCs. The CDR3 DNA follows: TGCGCCAGCAGCCAAGATAGTAAAGGGGGCTACTACGAGCAGTACTTC. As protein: CASSQDSKGGYYEQYF.